Following are 13 T cell receptor beta chains from one sample sequenced in a study of human T cells and chemical hapten exposure. Time point reported: patch test 1, 2 weeks after DPC sensitization. The treatment here: therapeutic diphenylcyclopropenone sensitization with weekly scalp DPC. Using its own MiXCR run on the RACE reads, TCRdb lists one record per CDR3 protein. This table holds about 81,000 distinct CDR3 sequences, 7.5% to 9.5% found once. Sequencing was performed on whole blood, taken in connection with sensitization to the hapten diphenylcyclopropenone (DPC). Receptors were obtained from a woman in her 30s with alopecia areata. Some clones in this sample may be carry-over from other donors' samples.

The chain links TRBV20-1 to TRBJ2-5; 10 bases are a match to TRBD2. The V and J ends lost 4 bases and 4 bases, in that order; junction bases with no gene match: 9. From germline, CDR1 is DFQATT and CDR2 SNEGSKA (reference sequence). This CDR3 contains 15 residues. The CDR3 nucleotides read TGCAGTGCTACCCTGCCTAGCGGGGGAGGAGAGACCCAGTACTTC. Amino acids: CSATLPSGGGETQYF.

This clonotype was recorded many times. This rearrangement joins TRBV11-1 to TRBJ1-5; D possibly corresponds to TRBD1 (6 bases). This CDR3 has 14 residues. The V and J ends lost 6 bases and 0 bases respectively, with 9 bases between them. CDR1 is SGHAT and CDR2 is FQDESV in the germline V gene (reference sequence). DNA for the CDR3: TGTGCCAGCAGTCACAGGGTTAGCAATCAGCCCCAGCATTTT. Its translation is CASSHRVSNQPQHF.

CDR3 protein: CASSKVPGPNTEAFF. The DNA for the CDR3 is TGTGCCAGCAGCAAAGTTCCAGGGCCGAACACTGAAGCTTTCTTT. This chain connects TRBV21-1 to TRBJ1-1. TRBV21-1 is listed as a pseudogene. The CDR3 has 15 amino acids.

This clonotype was observed at least ten times. J is TRBJ2-1 and V is TRBV20-1; 9 nucleotides match TRBD1. This CDR3 region has 18 residues. Germline CDR1 is DFQATT and CDR2 is SNEGSKA (reference sequence). With 0 bases clipped from V and 3 bases from J, the junction kept 12 bases outside the gene matches. CDR3 amino acids: CSARDLMSGTGHYNEQFF. The CDR3 DNA reads as TGCAGTGCTAGAGATTTGATGAGTGGGACAGGGCACTACAATGAGCAGTTCTTC.

The J gene is TRBJ1-4, the V gene TRBV20-1; 8 bases agree with TRBD1. The germline CDR1 and CDR2 sequences are DFQATT and SNEGSKA (reference sequence). The CDR3 has 15 amino acids. V gave up 0 bases and J gave up 8 bases; unmatched junction bases: 8. The CDR3 loop is CSARDDTGGWEKLFF. CDR3 bases: TGCAGTGCTAGAGATGATACAGGGGGTTGGGAAAAACTGTTTTTT.

This clonotype was counted at least ten times. The chain uses TRBV29-1 and TRBJ1-5; D is ambiguous. CDR1 SQVTM and CDR2 ANQGSEA come from the germline V gene. The V end lost 3 bases, the J end lost 0 bases, and 0 bases lay between the germline ends. This CDR3 is built from 11 residues. The CDR3 DNA sequence: TGCAGCGTTGATAGCAATCAGCCCCAGCATTTT. Its translation is CSVDSNQPQHF.

A few counts support this clonotype. This chain links TRBV29-1 with TRBJ1-1, with TRBD1 as a possible D gene (6 bases). Germline CDR1 reads SQVTM; CDR2 reads ANQGSEA. V shed 5 bases and J shed 4 bases, with 14 bases lying between them. The length of the CDR3 is 13 residues. The CDR3 here is CSVHPTGFTEAFF. CDR3 coding DNA: TGCAGCGTTCACCCCACAGGGTTCACTGAAGCTTTCTTT.

This clonotype came up many times. The genes are TRBV29-1 and TRBJ2-1; possibly TRBD1 for D (5 bases). The CDR3 totals 14 residues. The germline V and J ends were trimmed by 6 bases and 7 bases, with 19 bases remaining between them. CDR1 and CDR2 from the germline V gene are SQVTM and ANQGSEA. The CDR3 reads CSVPSRVVGNEQFF. As DNA, the CDR3 is TGCAGCGTCCCGTCCAGGGTGGTGGGGAATGAGCAGTTCTTC.

This sequence joins TRBV5-5 and TRBJ1-1; D is possibly TRBD1 (5 bases). V dropped 5 bases and J dropped 8 bases, with 19 bases sitting between them. Germline V lookup: CDR1 SGHKS, CDR2 YYEKEE (reference sequence). The CDR3 is 14 residues long. DNA for the CDR3: TGTGCCAGCAGTTTCGCCGGGACGGAGATCGAAGCTTTCTTT. Residues: CASSFAGTEIEAFF.

This chain links TRBV5-1 with TRBJ1-6, with TRBD1 identical over 7 bases. CDR3 size: 15 residues. V trimming: 0 bases; J trimming: 10 bases; junction bases outside the gene matches: 7. The germline gives CDR1 SGHRS, CDR2 YFSETQ. The CDR3 nucleotides are TGCGCCAGCAGCTTGGCCGCAGGGGGTCTGTCACCCCTCCACTTT. Residues: CASSLAAGGLSPLHF.

This clonotype was counted ten times or more. The J gene is TRBJ2-1, the V gene TRBV14; D unresolved. The V gene lost 2 bases and the J gene lost 4 bases, with 3 bases spanning the gap. This CDR3 region has 12 residues. Germline V lookup: CDR1 SGHDN, CDR2 FVKESK. The CDR3 here is CASSQQYNEQFF. Here the CDR3 DNA reads TGTGCCAGCAGCCAACAATACAATGAGCAGTTCTTC.

This clonotype was seen repeatedly, ten times or more. The chain employs TRBV11-1 and TRBJ2-5; D may be TRBD2 (6 bases). CDR1 is SGHAT and CDR2 is FQDESV in the germline V gene (reference sequence). V was clipped by 3 bases and J by 0 bases, with 26 bases between them. This CDR3 is built from 20 residues. CDR3 sequence (DNA): TGTGCCAGCAGCTTCTACGTAAGGGGTTCGGCGGGGTCCCACCAAGAGACCCAGTACTTC. This encodes CASSFYVRGSAGSHQETQYF.

This clonotype turned up a few times. The rearrangement links TRBV3-1 to TRBJ1-1; no clear D gene. There are 13 residues in the CDR3. The V gene's germline CDR1 is LGHDT and CDR2 YNNKEL (reference sequence). V was clipped by 3 bases and J by 1 base, with 6 bases between them. The CDR3 is CASSHAENTEAFF. The CDR3 nucleotides are TGTGCCAGCAGCCACGCAGAGAACACTGAAGCTTTCTTT. Drawing the rest from reference TRBV3-1 and TRBJ1-1, the complete variable domain is DTAVSQTPKYLVTQMGNDKSIKCEQNLGHDTMYWYKQDSKKFLKIMFSYNNKELIINETVPNRFSPKSPDKAHLNLHINSLELGDSAVYFCASSHAENTEAFFGQGTRLTVV.